This TCR beta chain was captured by sequencing in a study of cytomegalovirus exposure and HLA in healthy donors. The study ran its PCR with 60 Vbeta and 13 Jbeta primers. Sequenced by immunoSEQ multiplex PCR; TCRdb stores in-frame clones only, minus some. The sample includes 130,000 to 150,000 clones, roughly four fifths seen only once; the top ten take 2.5% to 3.5%. Unrecorded immune exposure was likely among donors, who were nominally healthy when sampled. The CDR3 sequence is 16 residues long. The source of this sequence is a man aged 40-49 years in good health and CMV-seropositive. The rearrangement uses TRBV21-1 and TRBJ2-6; no check of the table's D call, TRBD2, against the DNA was made. TRBV21-1 is given as a pseudogene. Material: PBMCs. Here the CDR3 DNA reads TGTGCCAGCTTAGCAAAGCCGGTCTCTGGGGCCAACGTCCTGACTTTC. It encodes CASLAKPVSGANVLTF.